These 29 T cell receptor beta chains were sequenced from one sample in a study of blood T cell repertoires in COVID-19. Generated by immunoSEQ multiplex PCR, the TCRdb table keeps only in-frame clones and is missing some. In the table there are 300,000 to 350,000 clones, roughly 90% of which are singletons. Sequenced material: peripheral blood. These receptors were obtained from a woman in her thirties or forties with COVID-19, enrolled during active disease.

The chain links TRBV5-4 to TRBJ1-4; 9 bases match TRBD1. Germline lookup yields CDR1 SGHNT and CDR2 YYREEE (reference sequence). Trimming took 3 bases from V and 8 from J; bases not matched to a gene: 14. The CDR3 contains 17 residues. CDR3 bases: TGTGCCAGCAGCTCCGGGACAGGGACGGGTTTGGGGGAAAAACTGTTTTTT. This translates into CASSSGTGTGLGEKLFF.

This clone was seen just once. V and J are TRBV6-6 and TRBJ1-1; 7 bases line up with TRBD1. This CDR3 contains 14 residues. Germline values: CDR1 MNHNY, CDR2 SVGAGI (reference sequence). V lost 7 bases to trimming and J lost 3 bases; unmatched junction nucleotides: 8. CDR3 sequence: CASKSKGADTEAFF. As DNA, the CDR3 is TGTGCCAGCAAATCTAAGGGGGCAGACACTGAAGCTTTCTTT.

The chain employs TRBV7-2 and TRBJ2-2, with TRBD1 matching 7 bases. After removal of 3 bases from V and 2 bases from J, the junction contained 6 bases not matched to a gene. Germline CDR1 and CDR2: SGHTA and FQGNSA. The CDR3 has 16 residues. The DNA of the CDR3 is TGTGCCAGCAGCTTGACAGGGACATTAAACACCGGGGAGCTGTTTTTT. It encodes CASSLTGTLNTGELFF.

The DNA for the CDR3 is TGTGCCAGCAGTGCTACGGGACAGCGGGGGCGAGAGACCCAGTACTTC. Translated: CASSATGQRGRETQYF. This chain joins TRBV6-1 and TRBJ2-5; weak D call: TRBD2 (8 bases). The CDR3 extends over 16 amino acids. V lost 4 bases and J lost 4, with 19 bases in between. Germline V CDR1 and CDR2: MNHNS, SASEGT.

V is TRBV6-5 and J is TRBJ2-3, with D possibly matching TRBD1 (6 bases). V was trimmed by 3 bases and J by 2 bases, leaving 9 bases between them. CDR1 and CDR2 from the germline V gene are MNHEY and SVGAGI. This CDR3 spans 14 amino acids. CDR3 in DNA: TGTGCCAGCAGTTATCGGGACAACACAGATACGCAGTATTTT. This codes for CASSYRDNTDTQYF.

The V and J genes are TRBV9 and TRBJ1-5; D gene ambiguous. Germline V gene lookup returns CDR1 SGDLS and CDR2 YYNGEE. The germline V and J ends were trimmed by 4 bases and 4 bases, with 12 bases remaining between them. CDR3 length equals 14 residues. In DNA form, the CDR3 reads TGTGCCAGCAGCCCCGATCCGGGGAATCAGCCCCAGCATTTT. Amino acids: CASSPDPGNQPQHF.

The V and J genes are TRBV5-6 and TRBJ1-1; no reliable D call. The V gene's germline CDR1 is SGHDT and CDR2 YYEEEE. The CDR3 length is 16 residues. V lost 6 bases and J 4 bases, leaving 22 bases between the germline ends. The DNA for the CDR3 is TGTGCCAGCACCCCTGGCGGGGAAGGTTATGTCACTGAAGCTTTCTTT. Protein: CASTPGGEGYVTEAFF.

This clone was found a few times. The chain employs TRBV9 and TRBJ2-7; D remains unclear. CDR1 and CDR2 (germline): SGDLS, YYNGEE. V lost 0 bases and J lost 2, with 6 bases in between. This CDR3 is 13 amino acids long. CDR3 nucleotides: TGTGCCAGCAGCGTAGGGCCAGCCTACGAGCAGTACTTC. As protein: CASSVGPAYEQYF.

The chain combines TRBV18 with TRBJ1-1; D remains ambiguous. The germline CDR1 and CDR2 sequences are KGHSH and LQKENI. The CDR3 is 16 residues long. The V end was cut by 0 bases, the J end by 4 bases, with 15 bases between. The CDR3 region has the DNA TGTGCCAGCTCACCACCTATGTTCTTATGGGCCACTGAAGCTTTCTTT. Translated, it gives CASSPPMFLWATEAFF.

CDR3 coding DNA: TGTGCCAGCAGCTCTCACAGGGCCCCCCTCCAAGAGACCCAGTACTTC. This gives the protein CASSSHRAPLQETQYF. J is TRBJ2-5 and V is TRBV7-3, with D possibly TRBD1 on 6 matching bases. The CDR3 consists of 16 residues. V dropped 4 bases and J dropped 1 base, with 16 bases sitting between them. Germline V gene sequence: CDR1 SGHTA, CDR2 FQGTGA.

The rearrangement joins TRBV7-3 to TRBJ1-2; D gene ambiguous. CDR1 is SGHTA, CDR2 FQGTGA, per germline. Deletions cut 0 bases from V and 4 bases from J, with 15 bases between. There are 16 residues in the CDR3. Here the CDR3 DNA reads TGTGCCAGCAGCTTAACGTCGGGAGGTTTTCCCTATGGCTACACCTTC. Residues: CASSLTSGGFPYGYTF.

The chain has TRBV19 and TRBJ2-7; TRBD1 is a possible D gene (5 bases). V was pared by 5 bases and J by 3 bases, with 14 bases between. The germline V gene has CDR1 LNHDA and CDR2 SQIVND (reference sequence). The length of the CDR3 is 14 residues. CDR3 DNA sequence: TGTGCCAGTAGTGTAAAAGGACACTACTACGAGCAGTACTTC. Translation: CASSVKGHYYEQYF.

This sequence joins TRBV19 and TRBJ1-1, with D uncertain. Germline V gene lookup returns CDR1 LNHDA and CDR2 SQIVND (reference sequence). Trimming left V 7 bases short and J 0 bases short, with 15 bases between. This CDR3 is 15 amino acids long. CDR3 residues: CASTKAQFMNTEAFF. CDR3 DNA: TGTGCCAGTACCAAAGCACAGTTCATGAACACTGAAGCTTTCTTT.

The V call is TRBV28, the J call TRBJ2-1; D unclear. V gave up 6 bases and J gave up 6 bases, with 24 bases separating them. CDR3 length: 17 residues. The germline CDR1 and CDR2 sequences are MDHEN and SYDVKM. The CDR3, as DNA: TGTGCCAGCAGCTCCCCTCTCCTAGGCGCAACCTCCAATGAGCAGTTCTTC. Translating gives CASSSPLLGATSNEQFF. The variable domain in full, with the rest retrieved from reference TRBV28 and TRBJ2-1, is DVKVTQSSRYLVKRTGEKVFLECVQDMDHENMFWYRQDPGLGLRLIYFSYDVKMKEKGDIPEGYSVSREKKERFSLILESASTNQTSMYLCASSSPLLGATSNEQFFGPGTRLTVL.

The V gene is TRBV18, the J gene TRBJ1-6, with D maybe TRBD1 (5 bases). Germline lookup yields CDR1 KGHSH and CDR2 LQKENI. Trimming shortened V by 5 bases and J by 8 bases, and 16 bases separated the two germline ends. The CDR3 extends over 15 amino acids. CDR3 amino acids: CASSSGVPSDSPLHF. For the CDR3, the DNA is TGTGCCAGCTCATCGGGGGTACCGTCGGATTCACCCCTCCACTTT. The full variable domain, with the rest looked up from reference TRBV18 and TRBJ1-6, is NAGVMQNPRHLVRRRGQEARLRCSPMKGHSHVYWYRQLPEEGLKFMVYLQKENIIDESGMPKERFSAEFPKEGPSILRIQQVVRGDSAAYFCASSSGVPSDSPLHFGNGTRLTVT.

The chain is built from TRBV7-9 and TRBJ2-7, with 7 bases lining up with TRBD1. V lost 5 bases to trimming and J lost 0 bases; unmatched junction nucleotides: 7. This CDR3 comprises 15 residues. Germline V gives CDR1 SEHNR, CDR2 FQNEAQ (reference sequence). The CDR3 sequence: CASSRTQGSSYEQYF. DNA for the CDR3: TGTGCCAGCAGCCGAACACAGGGGAGCTCCTACGAGCAGTACTTC.

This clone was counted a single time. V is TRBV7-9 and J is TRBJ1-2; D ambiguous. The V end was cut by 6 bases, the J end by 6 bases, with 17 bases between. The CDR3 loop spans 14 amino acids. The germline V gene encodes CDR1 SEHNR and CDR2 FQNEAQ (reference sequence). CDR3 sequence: CASSRGSLSNGYTF. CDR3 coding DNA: TGTGCCAGCAGTAGAGGTAGTCTCAGCAATGGCTACACCTTC.

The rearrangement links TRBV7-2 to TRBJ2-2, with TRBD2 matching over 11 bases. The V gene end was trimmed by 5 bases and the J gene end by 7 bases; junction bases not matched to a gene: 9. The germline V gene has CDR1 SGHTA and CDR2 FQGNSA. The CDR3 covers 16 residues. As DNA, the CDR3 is TGTGCCAGCAGCCCCAGACTAGCGGGAACGGGCGGGGAGCTGTTTTTT. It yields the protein CASSPRLAGTGGELFF.

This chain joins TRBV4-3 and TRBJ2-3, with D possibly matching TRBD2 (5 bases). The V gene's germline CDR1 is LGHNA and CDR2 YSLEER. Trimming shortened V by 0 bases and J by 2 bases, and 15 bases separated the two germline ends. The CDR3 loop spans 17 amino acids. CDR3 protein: CASSQDLASSATDTQYF. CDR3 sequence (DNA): TGCGCCAGCAGCCAAGATCTTGCTAGCTCCGCCACAGATACGCAGTATTTT.

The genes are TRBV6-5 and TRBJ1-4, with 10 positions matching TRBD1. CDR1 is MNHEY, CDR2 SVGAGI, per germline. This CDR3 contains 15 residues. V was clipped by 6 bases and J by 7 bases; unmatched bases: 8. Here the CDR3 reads CASRGTGARGEKLFF. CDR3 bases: TGTGCCAGCAGGGGGACAGGGGCTCGAGGTGAAAAACTGTTTTTT.

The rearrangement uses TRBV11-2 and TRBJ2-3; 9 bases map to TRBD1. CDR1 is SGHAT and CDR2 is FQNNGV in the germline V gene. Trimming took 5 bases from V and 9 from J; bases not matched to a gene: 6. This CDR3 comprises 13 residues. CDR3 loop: CASSPGQGRTQYF. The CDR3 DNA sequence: TGTGCCAGCAGCCCCGGACAGGGGAGGACGCAGTATTTT.

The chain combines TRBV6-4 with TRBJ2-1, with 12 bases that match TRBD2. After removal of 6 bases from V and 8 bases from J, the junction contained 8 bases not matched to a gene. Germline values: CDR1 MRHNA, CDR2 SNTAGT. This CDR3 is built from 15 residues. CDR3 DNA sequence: TGTGCCAGCAGCGAGACTAGCGGGGGCTATTATGAGCAGTTCTTC. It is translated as CASSETSGGYYEQFF.

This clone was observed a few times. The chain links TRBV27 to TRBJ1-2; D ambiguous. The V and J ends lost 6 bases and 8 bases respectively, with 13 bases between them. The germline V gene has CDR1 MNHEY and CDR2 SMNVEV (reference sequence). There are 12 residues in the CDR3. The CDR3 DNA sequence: TGTGCCAGCAGCCGATCCGGGAGAGGCTACACCTTC. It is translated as CASSRSGRGYTF.

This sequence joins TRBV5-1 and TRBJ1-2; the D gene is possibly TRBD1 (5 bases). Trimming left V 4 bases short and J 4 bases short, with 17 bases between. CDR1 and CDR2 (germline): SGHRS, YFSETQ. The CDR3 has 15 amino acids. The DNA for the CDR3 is TGCGCCAGCAGCACGGGCCGCCCGGGGGGCTATGGCTACACCTTC. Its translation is CASSTGRPGGYGYTF.

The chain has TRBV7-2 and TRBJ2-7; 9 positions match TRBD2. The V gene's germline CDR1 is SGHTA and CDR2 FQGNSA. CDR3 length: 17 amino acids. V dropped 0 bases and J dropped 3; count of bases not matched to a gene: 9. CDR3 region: CASSLAPAGAGGYEQYF. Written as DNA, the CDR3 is TGTGCCAGCAGCTTAGCCCCAGCCGGAGCGGGGGGCTACGAGCAGTACTTC. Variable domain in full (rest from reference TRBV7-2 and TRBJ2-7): GAGVSQSPSNKVTEKGKDVELRCDPISGHTALYWYRQSLGQGLEFLIYFQGNSAPDKSGLPSDRFSAERTGGSVSTLTIQRTQQEDSAVYLCASSLAPAGAGGYEQYFGPGTRLTVT.

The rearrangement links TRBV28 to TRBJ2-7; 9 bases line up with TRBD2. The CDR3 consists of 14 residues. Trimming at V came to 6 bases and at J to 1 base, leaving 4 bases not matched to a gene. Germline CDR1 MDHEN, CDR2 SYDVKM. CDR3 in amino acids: CASRVAGDSYEQYF. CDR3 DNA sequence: TGTGCCAGCAGGGTAGCGGGGGATTCCTACGAGCAGTACTTC.

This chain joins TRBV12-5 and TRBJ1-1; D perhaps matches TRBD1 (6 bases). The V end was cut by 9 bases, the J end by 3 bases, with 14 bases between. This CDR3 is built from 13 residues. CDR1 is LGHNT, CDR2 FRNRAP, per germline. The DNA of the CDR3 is TGTGCTAGCCTTGAAGGGGGATACACTGAAGCTTTCTTT. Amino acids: CASLEGGYTEAFF. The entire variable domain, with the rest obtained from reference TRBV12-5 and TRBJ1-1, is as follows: DARVTQTPRHKVTEMGQEVTMRCQPILGHNTVFWYRQTMMQGLELLAYFRNRAPLDDSGMPKDRFSAEMPDATLATLKIQPSEPRDSAVYFCASLEGGYTEAFFGQGTRLTVV.

Here the CDR3 DNA reads TGTGCCAGCAGCCTCGGACAGGGCCGGATGGACAATGAGCAGTTCTTC. It yields the protein CASSLGQGRMDNEQFF. This rearrangement joins TRBV5-4 to TRBJ2-1, with 8 bases matching TRBD1. The CDR3 contains 16 residues. CDR1 and CDR2 (germline): SGHNT, YYREEE (reference sequence). The V segment lost 4 bases and the J segment 5 bases; nucleotides outside the gene matches: 11. Together with reference TRBV5-4 and TRBJ2-1, the CDR3 gives the full variable domain: ETGVTQSPTHLIKTRGQQVTLRCSSQSGHNTVSWYQQALGQGPQFIFQYYREEENGRGNFPPRFSGLQFPNYSSELNVNALELDDSALYLCASSLGQGRMDNEQFFGPGTRLTVL.

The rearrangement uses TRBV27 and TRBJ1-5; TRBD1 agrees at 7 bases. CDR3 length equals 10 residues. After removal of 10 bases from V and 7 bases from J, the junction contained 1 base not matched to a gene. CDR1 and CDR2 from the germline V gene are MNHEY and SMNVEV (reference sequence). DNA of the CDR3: TGTGCCACAGGGGGGCAGCCCCAGCATTTT. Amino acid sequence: CATGGQPQHF.